A single sample gave rise to the 16 T cell receptor beta chains below, sequenced in a study of T cell responses to AZD1222 COVID-19 vaccine. Some clones are missing from TCRdb's copy, which holds only in-frame ones; the method was immunoSEQ multiplex PCR. The top ten hold approximately 20% of the sample, which has some 130,000 clones, 85% to 90% seen once. The source material was peripheral blood, sampled on day 0 of AZD1222 vaccination. The source of these receptors is an adult in good health.

The V gene is TRBV9, the J gene TRBJ2-1; the D gene is possibly TRBD2 (6 bases). Trimming cost V 3 bases and J 0 bases, with 10 bases left between them. This CDR3 spans 15 amino acids. Germline CDR1 reads SGDLS; CDR2 reads YYNGEE. CDR3 DNA: TGTGCCAGCAGCGCCTCGGGGGTCTCCTACAATGAGCAGTTCTTC. It translates to CASSASGVSYNEQFF. Complete variable domain (other parts from reference TRBV9 and TRBJ2-1): DSGVTQTPKHLITATGQRVTLRCSPRSGDLSVYWYQQSLDQGLQFLIQYYNGEERAKGNILERFSAQQFPDLHSELNLSSLELGDSALYFCASSASGVSYNEQFFGPGTRLTVL.

The gene calls are TRBV6-7 and TRBJ1-2, with 7 bases lining up with TRBD1. TRBV6-7 is labeled an ORF, and its function is uncertain. V dropped 0 bases and J dropped 5; count of bases not matched to a gene: 12. The CDR3 runs to 17 residues. CDR3 region: CASSYSLPGQRIYGYTF. CDR3 bases: TGTGCCAGCAGTTACTCTCTTCCGGGACAGCGAATTTATGGCTACACCTTC.

The chain joins TRBV19 to TRBJ1-2, with 7 nucleotides matching TRBD1. Germline loops: CDR1 LNHDA, CDR2 SQIVND (reference sequence). The CDR3 is 14 amino acids. After removal of 3 bases from V and 4 bases from J, the junction contained 5 bases not matched to a gene. The CDR3 region is CASSIGTDGYGYTF. In DNA form, the CDR3 reads TGTGCCAGTAGTATCGGGACAGATGGCTATGGCTACACCTTC.

The chain uses TRBV6-6 and TRBJ1-2; no reliable D call. The ends were cut back, 6 bases at V and 0 bases at J, with 11 bases in the middle. The CDR3 spans 14 residues. Germline V gives CDR1 MNHNY, CDR2 SVGAGI (reference sequence). The CDR3 loop is CASRNTGPNYGYTF. CDR3 nucleotide sequence: TGTGCCAGCAGAAATACCGGGCCTAACTATGGCTACACCTTC.

The rearrangement joins TRBV6-1 to TRBJ2-7, with D perhaps TRBD1 (5 bases). The germline CDR1 and CDR2 sequences are MNHNS and SASEGT. V was clipped by 2 bases and J by 12 bases, with 11 bases between them. This CDR3 contains 11 residues. CDR3 nucleotide sequence: TGTGCCAGCAGTGAACACAGGTCCGGGTACTTC. Its translation is CASSEHRSGYF.

J is TRBJ1-6 and V is TRBV4-3; TRBD1 might be the D (5 bases). Germline CDR1 reads LGHNA; CDR2 reads YSLEER. The CDR3 contains 15 residues. V was shortened by 0 bases and J by 9 bases, with 12 bases between the two germline ends. For the CDR3, the DNA is TGCGCCAGCAGCCAAGATTTTGGGAGGGGTTCACCCCTCCACTTT. Amino acid sequence: CASSQDFGRGSPLHF.

This clone has just one count. V and J are TRBV7-3 and TRBJ1-5; D may be TRBD1 (5 bases). Per germline, CDR1 SGHTA and CDR2 FQGTGA. V lost 2 bases, J lost 6 bases, and 11 bases lay in between. The CDR3 has 14 amino acids. The CDR3 bases are TGTGCCAGCAGCTTATCAGGGCCGGGTCAGCCCCAGCATTTT. Translating it yields CASSLSGPGQPQHF.

The table lists this clone with a count of one. The chain recombines TRBV28 with TRBJ2-7, with D perhaps assigned TRBD1 or TRBD2 (5 bases each). CDR3 length: 14 residues. The V and J ends lost 2 bases and 5 bases respectively, with 13 bases between them. CDR1 and CDR2 from the germline V gene are MDHEN and SYDVKM. CDR3 region: CASSLRGRWDEQYF. The CDR3 DNA follows: TGTGCCAGCAGTTTAAGGGGACGTTGGGACGAGCAGTACTTC.

The J gene is TRBJ1-1, the V gene TRBV25-1; D remains ambiguous. The V gene's germline CDR1 is MGHDK and CDR2 SYGVNS. The V end lost 3 bases, the J end lost 0 bases, and 14 bases lay between the germline ends. There are 16 residues in the CDR3. CDR3: CASSEQKGHLNTEAFF. The CDR3 nucleotides are TGTGCCAGCAGTGAGCAAAAAGGGCATTTGAACACTGAAGCTTTCTTT.

The chain combines TRBV7-3 with TRBJ2-5; 10 bases are shared with TRBD1. The V gene end was trimmed by 3 bases and the J gene end by 5 bases; junction bases not matched to a gene: 9. CDR3 size: 16 residues. CDR1 and CDR2 from the germline V gene are SGHTA and FQGTGA. The CDR3 DNA is TGTGCCAGCAGCTTTGGACCGGGACAGGGGTTGGAGACCCAGTACTTC. Protein: CASSFGPGQGLETQYF.

The J gene is TRBJ1-6, the V gene TRBV19; tentatively, D is TRBD1 (5 bases). The CDR3 is 12 amino acids. Deletions cut 6 bases from V and 9 bases from J, with 9 bases between. Germline assignment: CDR1 LNHDA and CDR2 SQIVND (reference sequence). In DNA form, the CDR3 reads TGTGCCAGTAGAACAGGCATTTCACCCCTCCACTTT. It specifies CASRTGISPLHF.

The chain links TRBV7-9 to TRBJ2-1; no clear D. Trimming pared 0 bases from V and 0 bases from J, leaving 12 bases between. Germline V gives CDR1 SEHNR, CDR2 FQNEAQ (reference sequence). This CDR3 comprises 17 residues. In nucleotides, the CDR3 is TGTGCCAGCAGCTTAGCGCGGAAGCAGAGCTCCTACAATGAGCAGTTCTTC. Amino acids: CASSLARKQSSYNEQFF.

This rearrangement joins TRBV2 to TRBJ1-2; TRBD1 agrees at 7 bases. J lost 5 bases, V lost 5 bases, and 14 bases had no gene match. Germline V gene sequence: CDR1 SNHLY, CDR2 FYNNEI. The CDR3 loop spans 16 amino acids. CDR3 DNA: TGTGCCAGCAGTAATCCACCGGGACAGAGAGAGTATGGCTACACCTTC. Protein product: CASSNPPGQREYGYTF.

CDR3 sequence reads: CASSLQGAGNTIYF. CDR3 nucleotides: TGTGCCAGCAGTCTACAGGGGGCCGGAAACACCATATATTTT. V gene TRBV27 combines with J gene TRBJ1-3; TRBD1 agrees at 9 bases. Unmatched junction bases numbered 3, after V lost 5 bases and J lost 4 bases. CDR3 length equals 14 residues. Germline V gene lookup returns CDR1 MNHEY and CDR2 SMNVEV (reference sequence).

The chain has TRBV5-1 and TRBJ1-4; D might be TRBD1 (5 bases). Germline V gene sequence: CDR1 SGHRS, CDR2 YFSETQ. Trimming removed 3 bases from V and 2 bases from J, with 14 bases in between. The CDR3 loop spans 16 amino acids. Here the CDR3 reads CASSSQGGGTNEKLFF. The CDR3 region has the DNA TGCGCCAGCAGCTCGCAGGGAGGAGGGACTAATGAAAAACTGTTTTTT.

The chain carries TRBV10-3 and TRBJ2-1; 14 bases are shared with TRBD2. V shed 10 bases and J 0 bases; nucleotides not matched to a gene: 11. The CDR3 has 18 amino acids. Per the germline V gene, CDR1 is ENHRY and CDR2 is SYGVKD. CDR3 region: CATRPGTSGGLSYNEQFF. The CDR3 DNA follows: TGTGCCACCCGTCCCGGGACTAGCGGGGGCCTCTCCTACAATGAGCAGTTCTTC.